The sequence of this TCR beta chain was determined in a study of blood T cell repertoires in COVID-19 (dated by TCRdb to 2018 to 2020). Regarding the complete study: Samples from collaborators originated in the United States, Italy and Spain and spanned both the acute and convalescent phases of COVID-19. The material from the prospective study consisted of cDNA or gDNA derived from T cells, B-cell-depleted T cells, or PBMCs. The dataset comprised deeply sampled blood TCRbeta repertoires from subjects exposed to, actively infected with, or recovered from COVID-19. A freely available public database, intended as a resource for researchers studying the immune response to SARS-CoV-2, is where the repertoires were released. The samples were drawn from two sources: the first 160 participants of the ongoing ImmuneRACE study, and 950 to 1,500 subjects contributed by 6 global collaborators. Sample metadata almost always included a de-identified subject ID, COVID-19 status, age in years and sex. HLA class I and class II types, where available, came from metadata supplied by the sample provider rather than from assay-based typing. Results and caveats for the whole study, not just this receptor: The amount of clinical and demographic metadata varied by source and participant and was provided uncurated.

Whole blood was collected in K2EDTA tubes by collaborating institutions according to the institutions' own protocols. Collaborator samples were shipped for TCRbeta analysis as frozen whole blood, isolated PBMCs, or DNA extracted from either sample type. The count of this clone is one. Its cognate antigen has yet to be identified. No clone much larger than this one lies a single base away; base qualities are absent. Other DNA sequences within the sample encode an identical CDR3. TCRbeta CDR3 regions were amplified from genomic DNA by means of the immunoSEQ Assay, a bias-controlled multiplex PCR. Per the original workflow: Nucleated cell counts per sample were estimated from amplification of reference gene primers within the assay. Sequence reads were collapsed and filtered to measure the absolute abundance of every unique TCRbeta CDR3 rearrangement. For each sample, productive Simpson clonality was calculated as the square root of Simpson's diversity index over productive rearrangements. Drawn from immuneACCESS, this table holds only the in-frame rearrangements with V and J called that TCRdb kept. Clones are partly lost; checked studies trace under half to an unresolved V gene and leave the rest unexplained. That table supplies the V and J calls and clone size; D and trimming were determined from the DNA. The sample table contains over 65,000 clones; only one count was recorded for around 86% of them. 10% to 15% of the sample is in the top ten clones.

The clonotype comes from a human donor in a cohort sampled during active COVID-19. The sequencing sample was made of peripheral blood.

CDR3 sequence: CASSATGRNYGYTF. The DNA reads as follows: TGTGCCAGCAGCGCGACAGGGAGGAACTATGGCTACACCTTC. The V and J genes are TRBV9 and TRBJ1-2; the junction holds 7 bases that match TRBD1. Inclusive of the bounding cysteine and phenylalanine, the CDR3 is 14 residues long. This entry keeps only the CDR3 DNA: 42 bases, framed from base 1. CDR1 and CDR2, looked up from the germline V gene, are SGDLS and YYNGEE. Clipping removes 3 bases from V and 2 bases from J, with 4 as the unmatched junction base count.